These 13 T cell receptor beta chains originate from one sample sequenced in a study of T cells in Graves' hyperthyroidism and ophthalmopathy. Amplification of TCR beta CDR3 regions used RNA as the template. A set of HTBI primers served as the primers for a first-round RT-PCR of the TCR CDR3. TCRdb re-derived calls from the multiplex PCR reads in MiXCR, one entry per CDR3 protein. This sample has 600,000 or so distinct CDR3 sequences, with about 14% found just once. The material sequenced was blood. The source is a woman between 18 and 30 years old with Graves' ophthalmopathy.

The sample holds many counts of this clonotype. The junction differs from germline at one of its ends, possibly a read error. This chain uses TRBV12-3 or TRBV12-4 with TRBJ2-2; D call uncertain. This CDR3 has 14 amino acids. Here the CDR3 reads CASGFSGQTGELFF. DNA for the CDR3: TGTGCCAGCGGTTTCTCAGGCCAGACCGGGGAGCTGTTTTTT.

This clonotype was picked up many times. This chain's CDR3 is CASSSQQGFTDTQYF. DNA for the CDR3: TGTGCCAGCAGCTCCCAACAGGGTTTCACAGATACGCAGTATTTT. The V call is TRBV5-6, the J call TRBJ2-3; the D gene is possibly TRBD1 (6 bases). V was clipped by 3 bases and J by 2 bases, with 13 bases between them. Germline assignment: CDR1 SGHDT and CDR2 YYEEEE. This CDR3 comprises 15 residues. Full variable domain (rest looked up from reference TRBV5-6 and TRBJ2-3): DAGVTQSPTHLIKTRGQQVTLRCSPKSGHDTVSWYQQALGQGPQFIFQYYEEEERQRGNFPDRFSGHQFPNYSSELNVNALLLGDSALYLCASSSQQGFTDTQYFGPGTRLTVL.

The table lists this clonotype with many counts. The CDR3 here is CASSLTGGKAEAFF. The DNA of the CDR3 is TGTGCCAGCAGCCTTACAGGGGGGAAGGCTGAAGCTTTCTTT. The rearrangement uses TRBV4-2 and TRBJ1-1; TRBD1 matches at 8 bases. Germline CDR1 is LGHNA and CDR2 is YNFKEQ. The ends lost 4 bases at V and 6 bases at J; junction bases unmatched: 7. This CDR3 is 14 amino acids long.

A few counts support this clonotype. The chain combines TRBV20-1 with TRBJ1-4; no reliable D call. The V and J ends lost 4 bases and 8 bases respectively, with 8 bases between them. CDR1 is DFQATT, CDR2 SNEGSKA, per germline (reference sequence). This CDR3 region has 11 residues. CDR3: CSANPLEKLFF. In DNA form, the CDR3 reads TGCAGTGCTAACCCCCTGGAAAAACTGTTTTTT.

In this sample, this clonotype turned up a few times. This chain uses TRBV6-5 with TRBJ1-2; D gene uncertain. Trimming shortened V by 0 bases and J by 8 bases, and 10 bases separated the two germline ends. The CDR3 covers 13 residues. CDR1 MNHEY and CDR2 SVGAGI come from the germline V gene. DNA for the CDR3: TGTGCCAGCAGTTACTCGTCTTCGCAGGGCTACACCTTC. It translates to CASSYSSSQGYTF.

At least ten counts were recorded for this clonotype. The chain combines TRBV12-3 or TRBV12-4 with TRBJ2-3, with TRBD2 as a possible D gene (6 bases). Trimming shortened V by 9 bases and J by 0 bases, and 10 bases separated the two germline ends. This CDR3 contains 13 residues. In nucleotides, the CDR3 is TGTGCCAGTGAGCGGGCCAGCACAGATACGCAGTATTTT. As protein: CASERASTDTQYF.

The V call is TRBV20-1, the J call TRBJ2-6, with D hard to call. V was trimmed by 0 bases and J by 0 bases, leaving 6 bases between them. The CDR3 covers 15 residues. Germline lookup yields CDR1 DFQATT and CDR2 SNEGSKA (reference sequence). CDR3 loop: CSARDLVSGANVLTF. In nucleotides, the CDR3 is TGCAGTGCTAGAGATCTAGTCTCTGGGGCCAACGTCCTGACTTTC.

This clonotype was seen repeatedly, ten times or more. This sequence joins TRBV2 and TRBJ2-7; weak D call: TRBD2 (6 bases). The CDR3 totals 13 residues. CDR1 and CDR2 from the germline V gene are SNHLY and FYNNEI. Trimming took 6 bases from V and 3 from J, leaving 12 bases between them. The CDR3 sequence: CASSAGRLYEQYF. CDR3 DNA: TGTGCCAGCAGCGCGGGACGGCTCTACGAGCAGTACTTC.

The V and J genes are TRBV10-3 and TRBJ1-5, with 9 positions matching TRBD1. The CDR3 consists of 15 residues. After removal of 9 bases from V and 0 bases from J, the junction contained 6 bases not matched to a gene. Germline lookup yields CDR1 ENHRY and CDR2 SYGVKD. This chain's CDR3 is CAIGTGRYSNQPQHF. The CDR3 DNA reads TGTGCCATAGGGACAGGGAGATATAGCAATCAGCCCCAGCATTTT.

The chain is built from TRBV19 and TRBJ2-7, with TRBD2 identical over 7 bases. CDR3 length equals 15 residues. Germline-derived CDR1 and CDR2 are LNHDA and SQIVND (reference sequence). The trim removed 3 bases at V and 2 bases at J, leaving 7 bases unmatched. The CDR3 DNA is TGTGCCAGTAGTATCAGGCGGGAGCTTCCCTACGAGCAGTACTTC. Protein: CASSIRRELPYEQYF.

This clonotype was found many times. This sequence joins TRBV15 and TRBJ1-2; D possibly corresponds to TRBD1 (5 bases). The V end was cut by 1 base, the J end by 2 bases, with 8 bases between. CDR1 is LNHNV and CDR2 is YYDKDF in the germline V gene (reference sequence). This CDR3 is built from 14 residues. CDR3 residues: CATSRGQLNYGYTF. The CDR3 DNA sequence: TGTGCCACCAGCAGAGGACAGTTAAACTATGGCTACACCTTC.

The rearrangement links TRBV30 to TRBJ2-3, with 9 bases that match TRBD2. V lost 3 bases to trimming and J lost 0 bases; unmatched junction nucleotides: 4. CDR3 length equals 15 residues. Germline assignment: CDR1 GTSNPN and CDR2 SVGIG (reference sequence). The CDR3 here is CAWSRLADSTDTQYF. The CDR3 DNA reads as TGTGCCTGGAGCCGACTAGCGGACAGCACAGATACGCAGTATTTT.

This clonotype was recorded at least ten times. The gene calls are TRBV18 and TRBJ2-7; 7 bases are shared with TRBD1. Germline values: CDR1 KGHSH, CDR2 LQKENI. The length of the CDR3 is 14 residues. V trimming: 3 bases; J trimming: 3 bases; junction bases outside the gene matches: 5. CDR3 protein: CASSPGTAYYEQYF. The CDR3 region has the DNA TGTGCCAGCTCACCCGGGACAGCCTACTACGAGCAGTACTTC. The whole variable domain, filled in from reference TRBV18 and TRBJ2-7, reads NAGVMQNPRHLVRRRGQEARLRCSPMKGHSHVYWYRQLPEEGLKFMVYLQKENIIDESGMPKERFSAEFPKEGPSILRIQQVVRGDSAAYFCASSPGTAYYEQYFGPGTRLTVT.